Below are 3 T cell receptor beta chains sequenced from a single sample in a study of spatial heterogeneity in lung cancer (dated by TCRdb to between 2018 and 2021). The sample's time point label, decoded: sample taken at primary tumor resection. The method was 5' RACE. The listed sequencing device is NextSeq 500. The raw public data were reprocessed by TCRdb itself: fastp quality trimming at Q25, MiXCR clonotype calling, in-frame beta chains only. Each entry merges the rows of one CDR3 protein and shows their most common DNA and genes. This sample comprises about 39,000 distinct CDR3 sequences, 3.1% of them detected only once. The ten largest make up 30% to 45% of the sample. The sample here was normal lung tissue next to the tumor, taken at surgery. These receptors came from a male donor with early-stage non-small cell lung cancer.

This clonotype was observed a handful of times. V usage is TRBV7-3 and J usage is TRBJ1-1; maybe TRBD1 (5 bases). The CDR3 is made up of 13 amino acids. Germline V gene data show CDR1 as SGHTA and CDR2 as FQGTGA. V dropped 4 bases and J dropped 4 bases, with 10 bases sitting between them. The CDR3 DNA sequence: TGTGCCAGCAGCTCCCCGGGGACCACTGAAGCTTTCTTT. Its protein product is CASSSPGTTEAFF.

In its sample, this clonotype was seen many times. This chain connects TRBV7-3 to TRBJ2-5, with TRBD1 matching over 7 bases. Germline-derived CDR1 and CDR2 are SGHTA and FQGTGA. The trim removed 0 bases at V and 5 bases at J, leaving 3 bases unmatched. The CDR3 is 14 residues long. This CDR3 is CASSLTGGSETQYF. For the CDR3, the DNA is TGTGCCAGCAGCTTAACAGGGGGCTCGGAGACCCAGTACTTC.

This clonotype was detected ten times or more. The chain employs TRBV5-4 and TRBJ2-3; 7 nucleotides agree with TRBD2. J gave up 0 bases and V 3 bases, and 7 bases lay outside the gene matches. Germline assignment: CDR1 SGHNT and CDR2 YYREEE (reference sequence). This CDR3 has 16 amino acids. The CDR3 sequence is CASSSNRAGSTDTQYF. DNA for the CDR3: TGTGCCAGCAGCTCTAACCGAGCGGGAAGCACAGATACGCAGTATTTT.